This TCR beta chain was documented in a study of T cell responses to AZD1222 COVID-19 vaccine. The assay was immunoSEQ multiplex PCR, and TCRdb's table has in-frame clones only and misses some. The sample includes some 150,000 clones, roughly nine tenths of them seen just once. The CDR3 has 16 amino acids. The germline V and J ends were trimmed by 0 bases and 6 bases, with 16 bases remaining between them. Germline CDR1 is SGHRS and CDR2 is YFSETQ. This specimen was peripheral blood, taken on day 0 of MenACWY control vaccination. This chain uses TRBV5-1 with TRBJ1-5; possibly TRBD1 for D (5 bases). This clonotype originated in an adult in good health. CDR3 region: CASSLAGREQGQPQHF. The CDR3 nucleotides are TGCGCCAGCAGCTTGGCCGGCAGGGAGCAAGGTCAGCCCCAGCATTTT.